This T cell receptor beta chain was found in a study of T-cell reconstitution after alpha-beta-depleted transplantation in children. Looked up from germline, CDR1 is MNHEY and CDR2 is SVGEGT. The CDR3 has 15 residues. The ends were cut back, 0 bases at V and 5 bases at J, with 13 bases in the middle. During its preparation, the TCRbeta library received unique molecular identifiers. TCRdb re-analysed the PCR reads in MiXCR, keeping a single row per CDR3 protein. The table shows 500,000 or so distinct CDR3 sequences, with about 33% occurring only once. The chain joins TRBV6-2 or TRBV6-3 to TRBJ1-1; D unresolved. This TCR was recovered from a human donor who donated a stem cell graft to a child with aplastic anemia. This sample comprised PBMCs from the stem cell graft donor, obtained from the stem cell graft. The CDR3 DNA sequence: TGTGCCAGCAGTTACTCCGGACGGAGGGCTACTGAAGCTTTCTTT. This sequence encodes CASSYSGRRATEAFF.